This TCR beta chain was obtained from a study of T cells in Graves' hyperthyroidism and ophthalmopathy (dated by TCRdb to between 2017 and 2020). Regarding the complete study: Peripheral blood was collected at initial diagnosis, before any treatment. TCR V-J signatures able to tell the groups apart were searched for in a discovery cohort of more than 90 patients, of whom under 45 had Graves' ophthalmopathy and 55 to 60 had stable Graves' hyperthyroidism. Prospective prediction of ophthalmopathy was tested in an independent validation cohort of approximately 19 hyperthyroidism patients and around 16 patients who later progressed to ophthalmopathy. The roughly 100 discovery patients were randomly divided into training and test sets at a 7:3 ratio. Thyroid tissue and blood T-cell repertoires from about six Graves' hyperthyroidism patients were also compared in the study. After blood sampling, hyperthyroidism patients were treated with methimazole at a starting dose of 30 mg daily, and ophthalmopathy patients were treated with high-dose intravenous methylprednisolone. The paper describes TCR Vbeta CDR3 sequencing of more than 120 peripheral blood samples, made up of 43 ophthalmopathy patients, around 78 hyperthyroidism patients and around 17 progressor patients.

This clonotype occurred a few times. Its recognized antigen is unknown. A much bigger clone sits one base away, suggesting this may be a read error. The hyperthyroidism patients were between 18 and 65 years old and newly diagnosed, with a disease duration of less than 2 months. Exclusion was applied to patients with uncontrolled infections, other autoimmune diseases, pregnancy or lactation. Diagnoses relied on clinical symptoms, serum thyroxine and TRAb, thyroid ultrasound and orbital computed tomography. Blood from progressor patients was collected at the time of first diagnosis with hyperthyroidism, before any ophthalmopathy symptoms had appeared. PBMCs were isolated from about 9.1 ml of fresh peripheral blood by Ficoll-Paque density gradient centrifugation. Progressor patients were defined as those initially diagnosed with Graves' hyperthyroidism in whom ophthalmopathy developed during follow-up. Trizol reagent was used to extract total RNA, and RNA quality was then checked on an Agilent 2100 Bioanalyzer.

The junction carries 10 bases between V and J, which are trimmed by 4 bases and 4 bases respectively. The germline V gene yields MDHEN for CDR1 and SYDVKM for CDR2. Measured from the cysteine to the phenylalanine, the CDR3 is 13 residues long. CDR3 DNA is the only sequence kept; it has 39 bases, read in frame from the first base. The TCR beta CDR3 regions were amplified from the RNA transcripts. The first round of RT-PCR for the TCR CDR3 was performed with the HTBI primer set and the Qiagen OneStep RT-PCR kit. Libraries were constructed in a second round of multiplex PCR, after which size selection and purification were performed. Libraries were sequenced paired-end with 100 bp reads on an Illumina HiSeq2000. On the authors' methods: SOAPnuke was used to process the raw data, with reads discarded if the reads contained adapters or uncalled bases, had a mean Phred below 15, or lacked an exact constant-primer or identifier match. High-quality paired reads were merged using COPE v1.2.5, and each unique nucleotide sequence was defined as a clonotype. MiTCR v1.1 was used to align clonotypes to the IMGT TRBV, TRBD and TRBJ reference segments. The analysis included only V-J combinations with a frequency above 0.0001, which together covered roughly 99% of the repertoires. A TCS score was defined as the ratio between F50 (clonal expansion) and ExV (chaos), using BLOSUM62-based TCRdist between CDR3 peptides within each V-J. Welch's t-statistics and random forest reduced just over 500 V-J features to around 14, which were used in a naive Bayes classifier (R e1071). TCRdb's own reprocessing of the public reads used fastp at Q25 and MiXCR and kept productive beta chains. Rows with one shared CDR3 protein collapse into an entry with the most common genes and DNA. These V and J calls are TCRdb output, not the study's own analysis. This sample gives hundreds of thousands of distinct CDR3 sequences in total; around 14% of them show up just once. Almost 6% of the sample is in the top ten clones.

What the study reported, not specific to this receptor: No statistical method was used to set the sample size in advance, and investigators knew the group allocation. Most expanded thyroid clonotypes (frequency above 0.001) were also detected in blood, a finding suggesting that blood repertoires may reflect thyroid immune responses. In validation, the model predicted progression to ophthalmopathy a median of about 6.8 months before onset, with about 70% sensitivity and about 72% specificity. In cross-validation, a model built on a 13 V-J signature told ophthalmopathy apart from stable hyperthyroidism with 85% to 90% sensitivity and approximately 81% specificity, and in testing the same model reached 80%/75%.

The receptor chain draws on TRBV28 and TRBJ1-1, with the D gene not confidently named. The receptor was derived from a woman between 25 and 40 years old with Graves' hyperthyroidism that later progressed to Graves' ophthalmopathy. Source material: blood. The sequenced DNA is TGTGCCAGCAGTTGGGAGTTGGGCACTGAAGCTTTCTTT. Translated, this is CASSWELGTEAFF.